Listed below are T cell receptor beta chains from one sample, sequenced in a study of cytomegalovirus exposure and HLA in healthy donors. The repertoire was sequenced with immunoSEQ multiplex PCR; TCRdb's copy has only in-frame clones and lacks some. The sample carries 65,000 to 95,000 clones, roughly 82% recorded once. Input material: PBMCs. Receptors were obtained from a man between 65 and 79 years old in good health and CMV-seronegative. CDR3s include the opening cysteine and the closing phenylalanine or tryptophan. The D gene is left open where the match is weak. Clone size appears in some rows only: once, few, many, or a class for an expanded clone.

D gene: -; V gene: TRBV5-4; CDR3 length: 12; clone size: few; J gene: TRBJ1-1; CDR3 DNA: TGTGCCTGGTTGGTCGGGAACACTGAAGCTTTCTTT; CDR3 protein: CAWLVGNTEAFF
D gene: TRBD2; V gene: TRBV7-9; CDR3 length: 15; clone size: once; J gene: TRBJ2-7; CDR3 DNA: TGTGCCAGCAGCCCCAGACTAGCGGGAGAGTACGAGCAGTACTTC; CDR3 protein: CASSPRLAGEYEQYF
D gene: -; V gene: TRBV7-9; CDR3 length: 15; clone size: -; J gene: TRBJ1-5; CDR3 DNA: TGTGCCAGCAGCGCAGGGGACCATAGCAATCAGCCCCAGCATTTT; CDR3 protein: CASSAGDHSNQPQHF
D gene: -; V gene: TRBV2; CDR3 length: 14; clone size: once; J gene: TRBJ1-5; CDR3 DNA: TGTGCCAGCCGTCTTCGACAGGCGAACCAGCCCCAGCATTTT; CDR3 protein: CASRLRQANQPQHF
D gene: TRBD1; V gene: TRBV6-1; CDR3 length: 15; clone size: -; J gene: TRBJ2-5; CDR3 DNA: TGTGCCAGCATATTCATGACAGGGGTGGTAGAGACCCAGTACTTC; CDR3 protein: CASIFMTGVVETQYF
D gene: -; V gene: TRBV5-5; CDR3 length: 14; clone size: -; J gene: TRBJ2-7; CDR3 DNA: TGTGCCAGCAGCTTTCAGACAGGAAGCTACGAGCAGTACTTC; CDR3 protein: CASSFQTGSYEQYF
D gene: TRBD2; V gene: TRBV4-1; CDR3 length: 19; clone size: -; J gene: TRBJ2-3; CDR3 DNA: TGCGCCAGCAGCCAGGGTTGGCTAGCGGGGTTTACGAGCACAGATACGCAGTATTTT; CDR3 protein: CASSQGWLAGFTSTDTQYF
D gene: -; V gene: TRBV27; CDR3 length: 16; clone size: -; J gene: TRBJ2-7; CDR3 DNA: TGTGCCAGCAGATCCCTTTCGACAGGGAGGCTTGGCGAGCAGTACTTC; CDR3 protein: CASRSLSTGRLGEQYF
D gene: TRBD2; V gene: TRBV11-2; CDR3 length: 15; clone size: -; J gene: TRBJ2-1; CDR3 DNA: TGTGCCAGCAGCTTAGATGCGGGGGGGGTGTTTGAGCAGTTCTTC; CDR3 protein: CASSLDAGGVFEQFF
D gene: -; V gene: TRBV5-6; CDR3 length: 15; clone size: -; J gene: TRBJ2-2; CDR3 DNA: TGTGCCAGCAGCTTAGGACATTTGAACACCGGGGAGCTGTTTTTT; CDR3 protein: CASSLGHLNTGELFF
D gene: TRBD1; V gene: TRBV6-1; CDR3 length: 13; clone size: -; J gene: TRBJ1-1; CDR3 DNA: TGTGCCAGCAGTGAAGGACAGGGAACTGAAGCTTTCTTT; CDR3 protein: CASSEGQGTEAFF
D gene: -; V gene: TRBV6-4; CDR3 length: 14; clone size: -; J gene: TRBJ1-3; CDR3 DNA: TGTGCCGGACTACCGACAGAGACTGGAAACACCATATATTTT; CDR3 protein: CAGLPTETGNTIYF
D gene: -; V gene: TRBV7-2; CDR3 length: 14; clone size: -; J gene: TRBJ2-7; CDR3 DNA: TGTGCCAGCAGCTTAGGCCAGGGGATCCACGAGCAGTACTTC; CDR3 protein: CASSLGQGIHEQYF
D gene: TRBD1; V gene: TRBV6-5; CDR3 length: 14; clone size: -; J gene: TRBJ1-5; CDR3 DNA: TGTGCCAGCAGAAGCGGGACAGGGATACAGCCCCAGCATTTT; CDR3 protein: CASRSGTGIQPQHF